Each of the 32 T cell receptor beta chains below was sequenced from the same sample in a study of blood T cell repertoires in COVID-19. The method was immunoSEQ multiplex PCR; TCRdb's version includes in-frame clones alone and lacks a portion of them. The table records over 600,000 clones, 70% to 90% of them present only once. The sequenced sample consisted of peripheral blood. These receptors were collected from a woman aged 18 to 35 with acute or convalescent COVID-19.

V gene TRBV7-2 combines with J gene TRBJ1-2; 8 positions agree with TRBD1. The CDR3 spans 14 residues. V dropped 0 bases and J dropped 3; count of bases not matched to a gene: 0. Germline V gene data show CDR1 as SGHTA and CDR2 as FQGNSA. The CDR3 reads CASSLATGDYGYTF. CDR3 DNA: TGTGCCAGCAGCTTAGCGACAGGGGACTATGGCTACACCTTC. Full variable domain (missing parts from reference TRBV7-2 and TRBJ1-2): GAGVSQSPSNKVTEKGKDVELRCDPISGHTALYWYRQSLGQGLEFLIYFQGNSAPDKSGLPSDRFSAERTGGSVSTLTIQRTQQEDSAVYLCASSLATGDYGYTFGSGTRLTVV.

The genes are TRBV10-3 and TRBJ2-5; the D gene is possibly TRBD2 (6 bases). Trimming left V 0 bases short and J 9 bases short, with 20 bases between. The CDR3 has 16 amino acids. Germline V gene sequence: CDR1 ENHRY, CDR2 SYGVKD. The CDR3 DNA sequence: TGTGCCATCAGTGAGTCGACTGGCGGCAGCCCGGGGGCCCAGTACTTC. It is translated as CAISESTGGSPGAQYF.

Details on this clone: Other DNA variants within this sample encode the same CDR3. The chain recombines TRBV27 with TRBJ2-7; maybe TRBD1 (7 bases). The germline CDR1 and CDR2 sequences are MNHEY and SMNVEV (reference sequence). The CDR3 is 14 amino acids. V dropped 6 bases and J dropped 2 bases, with 14 bases sitting between them. CDR3 region: CASSPRDRAYEQYF. CDR3 coding DNA: TGTGCCAGCAGCCCGCGGGACAGAGCCTACGAGCAGTACTTC.

The chain uses TRBV9 and TRBJ2-2; TRBD2 agrees at 8 bases. V was clipped by 7 bases and J by 1 base; unmatched bases: 3. The CDR3 is 14 amino acids. Germline values: CDR1 SGDLS, CDR2 YYNGEE. The CDR3 DNA sequence: TGTGCCAGCTGGAGCGGGGGGAACACCGGGGAGCTGTTTTTT. As protein: CASWSGGNTGELFF.

The gene calls are TRBV7-2 and TRBJ1-5; no clear D gene. CDR1 and CDR2 from the germline V gene are SGHTA and FQGNSA. Trimming cost V 5 bases and J 3 bases, with 17 bases left between them. The CDR3 covers 16 residues. CDR3 region: CASSVLGGQDNQPQHF. The CDR3 region has the DNA TGTGCCAGCAGCGTTCTGGGTGGCCAGGACAATCAGCCCCAGCATTTT.

This chain links TRBV7-9 with TRBJ2-7, with TRBD2 matching 11 bases. J gave up 0 bases and V 4 bases, and 5 bases lay outside the gene matches. CDR1 and CDR2 from the germline V gene are SEHNR and FQNEAQ (reference sequence). The CDR3 spans 16 residues. The CDR3 is CASSSPSGGRSYEQYF. CDR3 in DNA: TGTGCCAGCAGCTCCCCTAGCGGGGGGCGCTCCTACGAGCAGTACTTC.

The chain combines TRBV24-1 with TRBJ1-4, with D unclear. From germline, CDR1 is KGHDR and CDR2 SFDVKD. With 4 bases removed from V and 1 base from J, the gap between germline ends came to 12 bases. The CDR3 has 16 residues. The CDR3 loop reads CATSESGGGTNEKLFF. CDR3 DNA: TGTGCCACCAGTGAATCGGGAGGTGGAACTAATGAAAAACTGTTTTTT.

Here the CDR3 DNA reads TGTGCCAGCAGCCAAGATAGGGGGCCTGGAAACACCATATATTTT. Amino acid sequence: CASSQDRGPGNTIYF. The rearrangement links TRBV14 to TRBJ1-3; TRBD1 matches 7 bases. The CDR3 runs to 15 residues. Germline V gene data show CDR1 as SGHDN and CDR2 as FVKESK. Germline trimming cut 0 bases from V and 2 bases from J; bases unmatched to any gene: 1.

This clone has just a few counts. The CDR3 sequence: CASSLVGNFEGYEQYF. DNA for the CDR3: TGTGCCAGCAGCTTAGTGGGGAACTTTGAGGGCTACGAGCAGTACTTC. This chain joins TRBV7-8 and TRBJ2-7, with a possible D match to TRBD2 (5 bases). The CDR3 is made up of 16 amino acids. Trimming shortened V by 1 base and J by 3 bases, and 16 bases separated the two germline ends. CDR1 and CDR2 from the germline V gene are SGHVS and FQNEAQ.

This clone has only one observation. The chain couples TRBV4-2 to TRBJ1-3; D is perhaps TRBD1 (5 bases). V was shortened by 2 bases and J by 1 base, with 21 bases between the two germline ends. This CDR3 is built from 19 residues. The germline CDR1 and CDR2 sequences are LGHNA and YNFKEQ. This chain's CDR3 is CASSQLSGGRGSSGNTIYF. Written as DNA, the CDR3 is TGTGCCAGCAGCCAACTAAGCGGGGGACGAGGATCATCTGGAAACACCATATATTTT.

The count of this clone is one. The chain links TRBV23-1 to TRBJ1-6; D possibly corresponds to TRBD1 (5 bases). TRBV23-1 is flagged as an ORF with uncertain function. The CDR3 is 16 residues long. Trimming took 7 bases from V and 6 from J, leaving 19 bases between them. The CDR3 nucleotides are TGCGCCAGCACCCCAGGGCGCAGTTACCTTAATTCACCCCTCCACTTT. Encoded protein: CASTPGRSYLNSPLHF.

J is TRBJ2-1 and V is TRBV7-9; 7 bases are shared with TRBD2. V trimming: 5 bases; J trimming: 8 bases; junction bases outside the gene matches: 6. The germline CDR1 and CDR2 sequences are SEHNR and FQNEAQ (reference sequence). The CDR3 runs 13 residues. The DNA of the CDR3 is TGTGCCAGCAGCACGGTAGCGGGCCATGAGCAGTTCTTC. Amino acids: CASSTVAGHEQFF.

V and J are TRBV5-1 and TRBJ2-3; 8 positions agree with TRBD2. The CDR3 loop spans 14 amino acids. Germline CDR1 and CDR2: SGHRS and YFSETQ. Unmatched junction bases numbered 7, after V lost 3 bases and J lost 7 bases. The CDR3 is CASSSGTRGNTQYF. The CDR3 DNA sequence: TGCGCCAGCAGCTCAGGGACTAGGGGAAATACGCAGTATTTT.

A few counts support this clone. V is TRBV24-1 and J is TRBJ2-7; 7 positions match TRBD1. Germline V gene lookup returns CDR1 KGHDR and CDR2 SFDVKD. After removal of 9 bases from V and 0 bases from J, the junction contained 4 bases not matched to a gene. This CDR3 comprises 13 residues. The CDR3 DNA is TGTGCCACCCGGGACAGCAACTCCTACGAGCAGTACTTC. It translates to CATRDSNSYEQYF.

The rearrangement uses TRBV12-3 or TRBV12-4 and TRBJ1-2, with TRBD1 identical over 7 bases. J gave up 3 bases and V 4 bases, and 2 bases lay outside the gene matches. The CDR3 spans 13 residues. This CDR3 reads CASSSGGHYGYTF. CDR3 nucleotide sequence: TGTGCCAGCAGTTCAGGGGGGCACTATGGCTACACCTTC.

This clone was seen only once. V is TRBV7-8 and J is TRBJ1-5, with D perhaps TRBD1 (5 bases). Germline assignment: CDR1 SGHVS and CDR2 FQNEAQ. The V end was cut by 1 base, the J end by 2 bases, with 6 bases between. The CDR3 runs to 14 residues. DNA of the CDR3: TGTGCCAGCAGCTTAGGGGGGGGCAATCAGCCCCAGCATTTT. As protein: CASSLGGGNQPQHF.

The chain links TRBV9 to TRBJ1-2; perhaps TRBD1 as D (5 bases). The CDR3 consists of 16 residues. V was cut by 5 bases and J by 8 bases, with 25 bases left in between. Germline assignment: CDR1 SGDLS and CDR2 YYNGEE. The DNA for the CDR3 is TGTGCCAGCAGGCCCTTAGTAGGCCAAGGGGCCTTGGGCTACACCTTC. The encoded protein is CASRPLVGQGALGYTF.

V usage is TRBV6-1 and J usage is TRBJ1-2; a weak D match, TRBD1 (6 bases). The CDR3 runs to 13 residues. Germline-derived CDR1 and CDR2 are MNHNS and SASEGT. V lost 2 bases to trimming and J lost 4 bases, with 8 bases between them. CDR3 region: CASSEFRGYGYTF. The CDR3 DNA reads as TGTGCCAGCAGTGAATTCAGGGGCTATGGCTACACCTTC.

The V call is TRBV29-1, the J call TRBJ1-2; a weak D match, TRBD1 (6 bases). V lost 6 bases, J lost 7 bases, and 21 bases lay in between. CDR1 is SQVTM, CDR2 ANQGSEA, per germline. The CDR3 length is 14 residues. The CDR3, as DNA: TGCAGCGTCGCTACCCCGGGACTAGGGGGTGGCTACACCTTC. Its protein is CSVATPGLGGGYTF. The variable domain in full, with the rest retrieved from reference TRBV29-1 and TRBJ1-2, is SAVISQKPSRDICQRGTSLTIQCQVDSQVTMMFWYRQQPGQSLTLIATANQGSEATYESGFVIDKFPISRPNLTFSTLTVSNMSPEDSSIYLCSVATPGLGGGYTFGSGTRLTVV.

This clone turned up a few times. The chain uses TRBV12-5 and TRBJ2-7; 14 bases are shared with TRBD2. The V and J ends lost 1 base and 0 bases, in that order; junction bases with no gene match: 14. The CDR3 contains 21 residues. Germline V gene lookup returns CDR1 LGHNT and CDR2 FRNRAP. Written as DNA, the CDR3 is TGTGCTAGTGGTTTGGCCTTTCCGAGACTAGCGGGGGGGATCTACTCCTACGAGCAGTACTTC. Residues: CASGLAFPRLAGGIYSYEQYF.

The rearrangement joins TRBV3-1 (or the pseudogene TRBV3-2) to TRBJ1-1, with TRBD1 identical over 11 bases. CDR3 length: 14 residues. Germline V gene lookup returns CDR1 LGHDT and CDR2 YNNKEL (reference sequence). With V trimmed by 4 bases and J by 6 bases, 4 bases remained unmatched. CDR3: CASSRPDRGPEAFF. The CDR3 nucleotides are TGTGCCAGCAGCCGCCCGGACAGGGGGCCTGAAGCTTTCTTT.

The V and J genes are TRBV7-2 and TRBJ2-1, with D possibly TRBD2 on 6 matching bases. V was trimmed by 3 bases and J by 0 bases, leaving 12 bases between them. The V gene's germline CDR1 is SGHTA and CDR2 FQGNSA. There are 16 residues in the CDR3. CDR3 in amino acids: CASSLWGVSSYNEQFF. CDR3 bases: TGTGCCAGCAGCTTGTGGGGGGTTAGCTCCTACAATGAGCAGTTCTTC.

This clone was picked up one time. The V and J genes are TRBV7-6 and TRBJ1-1, with 8 bases identical to TRBD1. Germline V gene lookup returns CDR1 SGHVS and CDR2 FNYEAQ. The CDR3 has 16 residues. The V and J ends lost 4 bases and 1 base, in that order; junction bases with no gene match: 8. For the CDR3, the DNA is TGTGCCAGCAGCTCGATGAGGGACAGGAGGAACACTGAAGCTTTCTTT. Translated: CASSSMRDRRNTEAFF.

The chain recombines TRBV9 with TRBJ2-3; TRBD2 matches at 11 bases. Germline CDR1 and CDR2: SGDLS and YYNGEE. With V trimmed by 2 bases and J by 7 bases, 6 bases remained unmatched. The CDR3 has 15 amino acids. CDR3 DNA: TGTGCCAGCAGCGTTCGGGTAGCGGGGGGGCATACGCAGTATTTT. Its translation: CASSVRVAGGHTQYF.

The chain carries TRBV28 and TRBJ1-5; D not resolved. Germline CDR1 is MDHEN and CDR2 is SYDVKM. This CDR3 has 12 residues. The V and J ends lost 6 bases and 7 bases respectively, with 10 bases between them. The CDR3 here is CASSDRGQPQHF. CDR3 in DNA: TGTGCCAGCAGCGACCGAGGCCAGCCCCAGCATTTT.

The genes are TRBV30 and TRBJ1-6, with a possible D match to TRBD1 (5 bases). Per the germline V gene, CDR1 is GTSNPN and CDR2 is SVGIG (reference sequence). The V gene lost 0 bases and the J gene lost 7 bases, with 16 bases spanning the gap. CDR3 length: 16 amino acids. DNA of the CDR3: TGTGCCTGGAGTGTTCCGGGGGGTGTTTCGAATTCACCCCTCCACTTT. It encodes CAWSVPGGVSNSPLHF. Full variable domain (rest looked up from reference TRBV30 and TRBJ1-6): SQTIHQWPATLVQPVGSPLSLECTVEGTSNPNLYWYRQAAGRGLQLLFYSVGIGQISSEVPQNLSASRPQDRQFILSSKKLLLSDSGFYLCAWSVPGGVSNSPLHFGNGTRLTVT.

This clone came up a few times. The genes are TRBV7-2 and TRBJ1-2; possible D gene TRBD1, 6 bases. The CDR3 is made up of 16 amino acids. Germline CDR1 and CDR2: SGHTA and FQGNSA. The V end was cut by 1 base, the J end by 8 bases, with 20 bases between. The CDR3 region is CASSLERRPGVRGYTF. CDR3 DNA: TGTGCCAGCAGCTTAGAGCGGAGGCCAGGGGTAAGGGGCTACACCTTC.

The chain combines TRBV27 with TRBJ1-6, with D unclear. V gave up 6 bases and J gave up 3 bases, with 12 bases separating them. Germline V gene sequence: CDR1 MNHEY, CDR2 SMNVEV (reference sequence). The CDR3 length is 15 residues. CDR3 sequence: CASSPRLNYNSPLHF. The CDR3 region has the DNA TGTGCCAGCAGCCCTCGACTGAACTATAATTCACCCCTCCACTTT.

J is TRBJ2-5 and V is TRBV6-5, with 8 bases aligning to TRBD1. The V segment lost 4 bases and the J segment 9 bases; nucleotides outside the gene matches: 13. The CDR3 loop spans 15 amino acids. The germline gives CDR1 MNHEY, CDR2 SVGAGI. The CDR3 sequence: CASSSSTGAARSQYF. DNA of the CDR3: TGTGCCAGCAGTTCCTCGACAGGGGCCGCCCGGTCCCAGTACTTC.

The chain combines TRBV11-2 with TRBJ2-1; D remains unclear. The CDR3 has 15 amino acids. V lost 0 bases, J lost 2 bases, and 8 bases lay in between. The germline gives CDR1 SGHAT, CDR2 FQNNGV. The CDR3 nucleotides read TGTGCCAGCAGCTTAGAAATAAGCGCCTACAATGAGCAGTTCTTC. This encodes CASSLEISAYNEQFF.

V and J are TRBV12-3 or TRBV12-4 and TRBJ2-7; D not resolved. The CDR3 runs 12 residues. The V end was cut by 8 bases, the J end by 2 bases, with 10 bases between. The CDR3: CASSQETYEQYF. In nucleotides, the CDR3 is TGTGCCAGCTCGCAGGAAACCTACGAGCAGTACTTC.

This sequence joins TRBV19 and TRBJ1-1, with TRBD1 matching over 7 bases. CDR1 LNHDA and CDR2 SQIVND come from the germline V gene (reference sequence). V trimming: 4 bases; J trimming: 8 bases; junction bases outside the gene matches: 16. This CDR3 is 16 amino acids long. Here the CDR3 reads CASSTLIMPGGPEAFF. The CDR3 DNA reads TGTGCCAGTAGTACCCTCATCATGCCAGGGGGACCAGAAGCTTTCTTT.